These T cell receptor beta chains were read from a single sample in a study of cytomegalovirus exposure and HLA in healthy donors. Sequencing used immunoSEQ multiplex PCR; TCRdb keeps in-frame clones, though not all of them. The data contain tens of thousands of clones, over 85% of them seen just once; the ten biggest clones take up roughly 1.5%. The specimen sequenced was PBMCs. Source of these receptors: a man aged 18 to 30 in good health and CMV-seropositive. CDR3s include the opening cysteine and the closing phenylalanine or tryptophan. D genes are given only for firm matches. Expanded clones get a size class; other rows say once, few or many, or leave the size out.

>.|TRBD1|TRBV6-5|TRBJ2-1
TGTGCCAGCAGTCCAGGACAGGGAAGTATTAATGAGCAGTTCTTC
CASSPGQGSINEQFF
>few|.|TRBV18|TRBJ1-1
TGTGCCAGCTCGCCCAGGGGTCAGGGAAGTAACACTGAAGCTTTCTTT
CASSPRGQGSNTEAFF
>once|TRBD1|TRBV28|TRBJ1-5
TGTGCCAGCACCCCGGGACAGCTCATGAAAAATCAGCCCCAGCATTTT
CASTPGQLMKNQPQHF
>.|TRBD1|TRBV6-5|TRBJ1-2
TGTGCCAGCAGCCCCGGGACAGGGGCCTATGGCTACACCTTC
CASSPGTGAYGYTF
>.|.|TRBV19|TRBJ1-1
TGTGCCAGTAGTATAGTCCCGGGACAAATCGGCATGAACACTGAAGCTTTCTTT
CASSIVPGQIGMNTEAFF
>once|.|TRBV28|TRBJ2-7
TGTGCCAGCACACCCAACTGGGGGGTTGGGACCTACGAGCAGTACTTC
CASTPNWGVGTYEQYF
>.|TRBD1|TRBV28|TRBJ1-2
TGTGCCAGCAGTTCCCAGGGGGCAGGTGGCTGCACCTTC
CASSSQGAGGCTF
>.|TRBD1|TRBV7-6|TRBJ2-7
TGTGCCAGCAGCTTAGGCGGGACAGGGCTCTCCTACGAGCAGTACTTC
CASSLGGTGLSYEQYF
>once|TRBD2|TRBV10-3|TRBJ2-5
TGTGCCATCAGTGGTTCCGGACTAGCGGGGGGAGCAGAGACCCAGTACTTC
CAISGSGLAGGAETQYF
>.|TRBD1|TRBV10-3|TRBJ2-3
TGTGCCATCAGTGAGTCGGCAGGGGGTCCAGATACGCAGTATTTT
CAISESAGGPDTQYF
>.|TRBD2|TRBV7-9|TRBJ2-5
TGTGCCAGCAGCACCGCTAGCGGGAGGGCGGAGACCCAGTACTTC
CASSTASGRAETQYF
>.|.|TRBV6-5|TRBJ1-2
TGTGCCAGCAGGTTCGGGGGGGAAGGCTACACCTTC
CASRFGGEGYTF
>.|TRBD1|TRBV10-3|TRBJ1-1
TGTGCCATCAGCGCCCGCTTGGGGGGCGGGACAGGTGAAGCTTTCTTT
CAISARLGGGTGEAFF
>.|.|TRBV5-8|TRBJ1-1
TGTGCCAGCAGCGCCCCCGGGACACCCGTTGAAGCTTTCTTT
CASSAPGTPVEAFF
>once|TRBD1|TRBV28|TRBJ1-5
TGTGCCAGCAGTCGACAGGGGGCGAAAGGTCAGCCCCAGCATTTT
CASSRQGAKGQPQHF
>.|.|TRBV6-1|TRBJ2-7
TGTGCCAGCAGTGACAGGGTGAACTACGAGCAGTACTTC
CASSDRVNYEQYF
>.|.|TRBV19|TRBJ1-2
TGTGCCAGTAGGACCCGGGACACCTACCGGGGTGGCTACACCTTC
CASRTRDTYRGGYTF
>.|.|TRBV19|TRBJ2-7
TGTGCCAGCAGGAGACGGACAGATTCCTACGAGCAGTACTTC
CASRRRTDSYEQYF
>.|.|TRBV6-5|TRBJ1-1
TGTGCCGCGGGTACTGAAGCTTTCTTT
CAAGTEAFF
>.|.|TRBV4-1|TRBJ2-7
TGCGCCAGCAGCCAAGATCTTCACGGAGCGGTCTCCTACAAGCAGTACTTC
CASSQDLHGAVSYKQYF
>.|TRBD2|TRBV11-3|TRBJ2-3
TGTGCCAGCAGCCCCGGGACTAGCGGCACAGATACGCAGTATTTT
CASSPGTSGTDTQYF
>few|.|TRBV25-1|TRBJ2-2
TGTGCCAGCAGTGGATTGGGGACAGGGGAGCTGTTTTTT
CASSGLGTGELFF
>.|.|TRBV5-1|TRBJ2-1
TGCGCCAGCAGCTCCCTAGTGGATGAGCAGTTCTTC
CASSSLVDEQFF
>.|.|TRBV10-1|TRBJ2-3
TGCGCCAGCAGTGAGGAAGCAATTACAGATACGCAGTATTTT
CASSEEAITDTQYF
>few|.|TRBV5-4|TRBJ1-3
TGTGCCAGCAGCTTGGGGGGAGGGGTCCCCTCTGGAAACACCATATATTTT
CASSLGGGVPSGNTIYF
>.|TRBD2|TRBV2|TRBJ2-3
TGTGCCAGCACGGGACTAGCGGGATTCACAGATACGCAGTATTTT
CASTGLAGFTDTQYF
>.|.|TRBV11-3|TRBJ2-5
TGTGCCAGCAGCTTAGATCAGGGAGAGACCCAGTACTTC
CASSLDQGETQYF
>.|.|TRBV5-1|TRBJ2-1
TGCGCCAGCAGCTTGGGCGGGATGGGGAATGAGCAGTTCTTC
CASSLGGMGNEQFF
>.|.|TRBV5-1|TRBJ2-3
TGCGCCAGCAGCTTGACCCCAGGAAAGGATACGCAGTATTTT
CASSLTPGKDTQYF
>.|.|TRBV9|TRBJ2-4
TGTGCCAGCAGCCCAGCCAGCGGAGCCAAAAACATTCAGTACTTC
CASSPASGAKNIQYF
>.|.|TRBV30|TRBJ2-1
TGTGCCTGGAGTGTAAATAGGAGAAATGAGCAGTTCTTC
CAWSVNRRNEQFF
>.|.|TRBV19|TRBJ1-1
TGTGCCAGTAGATGGGGACACCAGAACACTGAAGCTTTCTTT
CASRWGHQNTEAFF
>.|.|TRBV5-3|TRBJ1-2
TGTGCCAGCAGCTCTAATACAGGTTTATATGGCTACACCTTC
CASSSNTGLYGYTF
>.|TRBD2|TRBV5-1|TRBJ2-3
TGCGCCAACAGCTCCGGACTAGCGACGCCAGATACGCAGTATTTT
CANSSGLATPDTQYF
>.|.|TRBV11-2|TRBJ2-7
TGTGCCAGCAGCTTAGTACTGACAGGGAGGTCCCACGAGCAGTACTTC
CASSLVLTGRSHEQYF
>.|.|TRBV18|TRBJ1-1
TGTGCCAGCTCATGGGGGGACACTGAAGCTTTCTTT
CASSWGDTEAFF
>.|.|TRBV7-3|TRBJ2-2
TGTGCCAGCAGCCGACATCAAGAGCCCACCGGGGAGCTGTTTTTT
CASSRHQEPTGELFF
>.|.|TRBV11-2|TRBJ1-2
TGTGCCAGCAGCTTAGGGCTCCAAGTCGACAAGGTTGGCTACACCTTC
CASSLGLQVDKVGYTF
>.|.|TRBV27|TRBJ2-7
TGTGCCAGCAGCCTACAGAGGACAGCCTCGGCTCACTTC
CASSLQRTASAHF
>.|.|TRBV6-5|TRBJ1-1
TGTGCCAGCAGTGTACAGGGAGGGGCTTTCTTT
CASSVQGGAFF
>.|.|TRBV28|TRBJ2-7
TGTGCCAGCAGAACGCAGGCTAACGAGCAGTACTTC
CASRTQANEQYF
>.|TRBD2|TRBV19|TRBJ2-7
TGTGCCAGTAGTATGGGACTAGCGGACTCCTACGAGCAGTACTTC
CASSMGLADSYEQYF
>.|.|TRBV19|TRBJ2-1
TGTGCCAGTAGTATGTATGCTCGGACTCCCTCCTACAATGAGCAGTTCTTC
CASSMYARTPSYNEQFF